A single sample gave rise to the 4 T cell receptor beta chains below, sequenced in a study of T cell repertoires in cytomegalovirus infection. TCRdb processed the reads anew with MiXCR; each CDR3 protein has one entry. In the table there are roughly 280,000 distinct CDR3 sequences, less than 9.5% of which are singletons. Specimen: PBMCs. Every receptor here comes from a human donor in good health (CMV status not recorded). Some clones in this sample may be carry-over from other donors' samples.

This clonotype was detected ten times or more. Written as DNA, the CDR3 is TGTGCCAGCAGTTTGGGTGGTTCTCACGGGGGTGAGCAGTTCTTC. It specifies CASSLGGSHGGEQFF. The V call is TRBV12-3 or TRBV12-4, the J call TRBJ2-1; D is perhaps TRBD2 (6 bases). The length of the CDR3 is 15 residues. With 3 bases removed from V and 9 bases from J, the gap between germline ends came to 18 bases.

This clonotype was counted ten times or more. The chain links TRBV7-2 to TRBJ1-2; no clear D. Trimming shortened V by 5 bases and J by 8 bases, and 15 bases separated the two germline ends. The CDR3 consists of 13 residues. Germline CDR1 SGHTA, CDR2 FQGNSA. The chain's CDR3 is CASSVLRDHGYTF. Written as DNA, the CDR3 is TGTGCCAGCAGCGTCCTGAGGGATCACGGCTACACCTTC.

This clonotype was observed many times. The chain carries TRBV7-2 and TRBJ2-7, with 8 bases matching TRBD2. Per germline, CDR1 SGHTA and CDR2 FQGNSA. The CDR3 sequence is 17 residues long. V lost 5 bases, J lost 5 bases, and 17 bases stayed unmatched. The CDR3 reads CASSPPLRSGSKNEQYF. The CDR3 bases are TGTGCCAGCAGCCCACCTTTAAGGAGCGGGAGTAAAAACGAGCAGTACTTC.

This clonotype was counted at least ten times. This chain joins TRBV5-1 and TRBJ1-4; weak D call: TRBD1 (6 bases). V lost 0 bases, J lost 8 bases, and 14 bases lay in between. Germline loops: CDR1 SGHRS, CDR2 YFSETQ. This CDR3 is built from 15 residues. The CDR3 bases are TGCGCCAGCAGCTTGGGTACAGGGTTGATCGAAAAACTGTTTTTT. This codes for CASSLGTGLIEKLFF.